A selection of T cell receptor beta chains follows, all from one sample in a study of beta chain features in type 1 diabetes. The table came from immunoSEQ multiplex PCR; TCRdb's copy has only in-frame clones and leaves some out. This table holds around 160,000 clones, around 8% found once. Sequencing input: central memory CD4+ T cells from blood. Receptor source: a woman between 18 and 29 years old with type 1 diabetes. Each CDR3 is given with its conserved first and last residue. A D gene is named only where the DNA matches it firmly. The listing skips clone size in some rows; elsewhere it reads once, few, many or a size class.

V	size	D	J	DNA	CDR3
TRBV25-1	.	.	TRBJ2-5	TGTGCCAGCAGTGAAGGATGGAGCCAAGAGACCCAGTACTTC	CASSEGWSQETQYF
TRBV2	.	TRBD2	TRBJ2-5	TGTGCCAGCAGTCATCGGACTAGCTTGGAGACCCAGTACTTC	CASSHRTSLETQYF
TRBV28	.	.	TRBJ2-7	TGTGCCAGCAGTCCTCCTGACAGAACCTACGAGCAGTACTTC	CASSPPDRTYEQYF
TRBV4-3	.	.	TRBJ2-5	TGCGCCAGCAGCCAAGGGGAGCGTGAGACCCAGTACTTC	CASSQGERETQYF
TRBV14	.	.	TRBJ2-3	TGTGCCAGCAGCCAAGATCGTGGGGGCAGGGGCACAGATACGCAGTATTTT	CASSQDRGGRGTDTQYF
TRBV7-3	.	.	TRBJ2-1	TGTGCCAGCAGCTCGATCGGACCAAGGGGGCAGTTCTTC	CASSSIGPRGQFF
TRBV4-3	few	TRBD2	TRBJ2-5	TGCGCCAGCAGCCAAGATTGCCTAGCGGGGGCGCCCACCCAAGAGACCCAGTACTTC	CASSQDCLAGAPTQETQYF
TRBV7-2	.	.	TRBJ2-5	TGTGCCAGCAGCTTAGTTCTAGCGTCCCAGTACTTC	CASSLVLASQYF
TRBV7-7	.	TRBD2	TRBJ2-2	TGTGCTAGCAGCTTCGGACTAGAGAGCGGGGAGCTGTTTTTT	CASSFGLESGELFF
TRBV5-4	.	TRBD2	TRBJ2-3	TGTGCCAGCAGCTTGGAGGCGGGAGTGTTCACAGATACGCAGTATTTT	CASSLEAGVFTDTQYF
TRBV29-1	few	.	TRBJ2-2	TGCAGCGTTGATAATCTGAACACCGGGGAGCTGTTTTTT	CSVDNLNTGELFF
TRBV7-3	once	.	TRBJ2-1	TGTGCCAGCAGCTTAACAGCGGCATACAATGAGCAGTTCTTC	CASSLTAAYNEQFF
TRBV5-6	few	TRBD1	TRBJ2-7	TGTGCCAGCAGGAAACAGGGGCCTAACTACGAGCAGTACTTC	CASRKQGPNYEQYF
TRBV11-2	few	.	TRBJ1-1	TGTGCCAGCAGCTTGTCTCCCGAGGTGGCCACTGAAGCTTTCTTT	CASSLSPEVATEAFF
TRBV7-2	few	TRBD2	TRBJ2-2	TGTGCCAGCAGCAGGACTAGCGGTGGGGGCCGGGAGCTGTTTTTT	CASSRTSGGGRELFF
TRBV4-3	few	TRBD2	TRBJ2-3	TGCGCCAGCAGTCGGACTAGCGGGAGTCTGACAGATACGCAGTATTTT	CASSRTSGSLTDTQYF
TRBV5-1	.	TRBD1	TRBJ2-3	TGCGCCAGCAGCCCACCCGGGACAGGGTTCACAGATACGCAGTATTTT	CASSPPGTGFTDTQYF
TRBV4-3	many	.	TRBJ1-4	TGCGCCAGCAGCCAAGGCCGGGTGGATGAAAAACTGTTTTTT	CASSQGRVDEKLFF
TRBV5-1	few	.	TRBJ1-3	TGCGCCAGCAGCTTGGGACCCACAGTGGGAAACACCATATATTTT	CASSLGPTVGNTIYF
TRBV4-3	.	TRBD2	TRBJ2-1	TGCGCCAGCAGCCAAGATATACTAGCGGGAGCGGGGAAGCAGTTCTTC	CASSQDILAGAGKQFF
TRBV6-1	.	.	TRBJ2-7	TGTGCCACCCGGGACACATCCTACGAGCAGTACTTC	CATRDTSYEQYF
TRBV7-2	.	.	TRBJ1-1	TGTGCCAGCAGATGGGGGGAGGAGACTGAAGCTTTCTTT	CASRWGEETEAFF
TRBV5-1	.	TRBD2	TRBJ2-7	TGCGCCAGCAGCTTGCGGGGCGGGGGCTCCTACGAGCAGTACTTC	CASSLRGGGSYEQYF
TRBV10-2	.	TRBD1	TRBJ1-1	TGCGCCAGCAGTGGGGGGACAGGGAGGATGAGCACTGAAGCTTTCTTT	CASSGGTGRMSTEAFF
TRBV4-2	.	TRBD1	TRBJ2-7	TGTGCCAGCAGTGGACAGGGCTACGAGCAGTACTTC	CASSGQGYEQYF